Below are 14 T cell receptor beta chains sequenced from a single sample in a study of shared clonotypes between healthy human individuals. The assay was immunoSEQ multiplex PCR, and TCRdb's table has in-frame clones only and misses some. The table shows around 180,000 clones, with 80% to 95% occurring only once. Sequences were obtained from naive CD4+ T cells sorted from blood. Subset reported: CD45RA+ positively selected. These receptors were taken from a woman in her twenties or thirties in good health.

This chain links TRBV9 with TRBJ1-4; D not certain. The CDR3 covers 15 residues. V lost 3 bases and J lost 2, with 11 bases in between. Germline-derived CDR1 and CDR2 are SGDLS and YYNGEE. CDR3 amino acids: CASSGGTGTNEKLFF. The CDR3, as DNA: TGTGCCAGCAGCGGAGGTACGGGGACTAATGAAAAACTGTTTTTT.

This chain uses TRBV18 with TRBJ2-5; 10 bases fit TRBD2. CDR3 length equals 16 residues. Germline V lookup: CDR1 KGHSH, CDR2 LQKENI. After removal of 4 bases from V and 4 bases from J, the junction contained 9 bases not matched to a gene. Here the CDR3 reads CASSLGAGGDRETQYF. The CDR3 nucleotides read TGTGCCAGCTCACTTGGAGCGGGAGGGGATCGAGAGACCCAGTACTTC.

The J gene is TRBJ1-3, the V gene TRBV4-1, with D unclear. The V end was cut by 0 bases, the J end by 0 bases, with 6 bases between. The CDR3 has 15 residues. Germline-derived CDR1 and CDR2 are MGHRA and YSYEKL. The chain's CDR3 is CASSQDEYSGNTIYF. The CDR3 DNA sequence: TGCGCCAGCAGCCAAGATGAGTACTCTGGAAACACCATATATTTT.

This clone was observed once. The J gene is TRBJ1-1, the V gene TRBV5-1; D might be TRBD1 (5 bases). The CDR3 consists of 17 residues. The V gene's germline CDR1 is SGHRS and CDR2 YFSETQ. Between the trimmed V and J ends, which lost 5 bases and 1 base, there was a span of 21 bases. CDR3 nucleotide sequence: TGCGCCAGCAGAGGGCCTGGGGCCGGGCGGACGAACACTGAAGCTTTCTTT. It codes for CASRGPGAGRTNTEAFF.

This clone occurred a few times. V and J are TRBV20-1 and TRBJ1-1, with D unclear. Trimming took off 1 base at V and 3 bases at J, with 3 bases between the two ends. The CDR3 totals 11 residues. Germline CDR1 DFQATT, CDR2 SNEGSKA (reference sequence). The CDR3 here is CSARVDTEAFF. In DNA, the CDR3 is TGCAGTGCTAGAGTAGACACTGAAGCTTTCTTT.

The chain is built from TRBV5-1 and TRBJ2-7; 12 positions agree with TRBD2. Germline values: CDR1 SGHRS, CDR2 YFSETQ. The J segment lost 2 bases and the V segment lost 5 bases, leaving 2 bases of the junction unmatched. The CDR3 loop spans 14 amino acids. Here the CDR3 DNA reads TGCGCCAGCAGTCGACTAGCGGGAGCCTACGAGCAGTACTTC. It encodes CASSRLAGAYEQYF.

The genes are TRBV28 and TRBJ1-6; D not resolved. This CDR3 comprises 14 residues. Germline V gene sequence: CDR1 MDHEN, CDR2 SYDVKM. Trimming shortened V by 3 bases and J by 11 bases, and 14 bases separated the two germline ends. The CDR3 DNA sequence: TGTGCCAGCAGTTTGGGCCGCTTCGGGGCACCCCTCCACTTT. Its translation is CASSLGRFGAPLHF.

This rearrangement joins TRBV28 to TRBJ2-2; D might be TRBD1 (6 bases). V dropped 2 bases and J dropped 0 bases, with 7 bases sitting between them. Germline CDR1 reads MDHEN; CDR2 reads SYDVKM. The CDR3 has 15 residues. Here the CDR3 DNA reads TGTGCCAGCAGTTTACGGACAGCGAACACCGGGGAGCTGTTTTTT. Encoded protein: CASSLRTANTGELFF.

This chain joins TRBV5-1 and TRBJ2-6, with TRBD2 matching over 7 bases. The CDR3 extends over 17 amino acids. Germline CDR1 reads SGHRS; CDR2 reads YFSETQ. The ends lost 5 bases at V and 3 bases at J; junction bases unmatched: 11. The DNA of the CDR3 is TGCGCCAGCAGAAAGCTGGGCGGGAGTATTGGGGCCAACGTCCTGACTTTC. Translated, it gives CASRKLGGSIGANVLTF.

V gene TRBV29-1 combines with J gene TRBJ1-2; possibly TRBD1 for D (6 bases). Germline V gene data show CDR1 as SQVTM and CDR2 as ANQGSEA. The ends were cut back, 8 bases at V and 5 bases at J, with 12 bases in the middle. The CDR3 has 11 amino acids. The CDR3 DNA reads as TGCAGCCTGGACAGAGATTATGGCTACACCTTC. Amino acids: CSLDRDYGYTF.

The chain couples TRBV5-4 to TRBJ1-2; 7 bases are shared with TRBD1. The CDR3 is made up of 13 amino acids. V shed 5 bases, J shed 2 bases, and the junction held 3 bases outside the gene matches. Germline V gives CDR1 SGHNT, CDR2 YYREEE (reference sequence). CDR3 loop: CASSPDRNYGYTF. The DNA for the CDR3 is TGTGCCAGCAGTCCGGACAGGAACTATGGCTACACCTTC.

This chain links TRBV7-9 with TRBJ1-1, with 11 positions matching TRBD1. The CDR3 runs to 15 residues. The germline CDR1 and CDR2 sequences are SEHNR and FQNEAQ (reference sequence). J was trimmed by 5 bases and V by 3 bases; bases with no gene match: 5. The CDR3 sequence is CASSLRTGGRTEAFF. CDR3 coding DNA: TGTGCCAGCAGCTTGAGGACAGGGGGCCGTACTGAAGCTTTCTTT.

This rearrangement joins TRBV5-1 to TRBJ1-2, with TRBD1 identical over 8 bases. The CDR3 extends over 15 amino acids. Per germline, CDR1 SGHRS and CDR2 YFSETQ. The trim removed 0 bases at V and 6 bases at J, leaving 7 bases unmatched. The chain's CDR3 is CASSLEAQQGDGYTF. CDR3 sequence (DNA): TGCGCCAGCAGCTTGGAGGCCCAACAGGGGGATGGCTACACCTTC.

V is TRBV30 and J is TRBJ2-5; 13 bases line up with TRBD2. The DNA end favors TRBJ2-7, so the J call may be wrong. The CDR3 is 15 amino acids. The germline V gene has CDR1 GTSNPN and CDR2 SVGIG (reference sequence). DNA for the CDR3: TGTGCCTGGAGTGTGGGACTAGCGGGGATCTACGAGCAGTACTTC. Protein product: CAWSVGLAGIYEQYF.